The 19 T cell receptor beta chains given below trace back to one sample, sequenced in a study of T-cell reconstitution after alpha-beta-depleted transplantation in children (dated by TCRdb to 2016 to 2017). The method behind the library was PCR. The instrument given in TCRdb is Illumina HiSeq 2500. To normalize quantification of the TCRbeta repertoire, the TCR libraries were built with molecular barcoding that relied on unique molecular identifiers. The public reads were reprocessed in TCRdb via fastp at Q25 and MiXCR, keeping in-frame beta chains. Every distinct CDR3 protein forms one entry, paired with its most common genes and DNA. Counted in this sample were 200,000 to 300,000 distinct CDR3 sequences; about 12% of them appeared once. The top ten clones comprise about 2.6% of the sample. Specimen: PBMCs from the stem cell graft donor, collected from the stem cell graft. The receptors shown here come from a human donor who donated a stem cell graft to a child with acute lymphoblastic leukemia.

The rearrangement uses TRBV20-1 and TRBJ2-2, with D unclear. Trimming took 1 base from V and 1 from J, leaving 10 bases between them. Germline lookup yields CDR1 DFQATT and CDR2 SNEGSKA (reference sequence). The CDR3 has 15 amino acids. CDR3 nucleotide sequence: TGCAGTGCTAGAGTCAAAGGGTGGAACACCGGGGAGCTGTTTTTT. This translates into CSARVKGWNTGELFF.

This clonotype appeared many times. CDR3 DNA: TGTGCCAGCAGCCTGCCAGGAGAGTGGTTCTTC. As protein: CASSLPGEWFF. The rearrangement joins TRBV3-1 to TRBJ2-1, with D unclear. Looked up from germline, CDR1 is LGHDT and CDR2 is YNNKEL (reference sequence). CDR3 length: 11 residues. The V gene lost 4 bases and the J gene lost 15 bases, with 13 bases spanning the gap.

This clonotype was detected many times. The gene calls are TRBV25-1 and TRBJ2-4; D gene ambiguous. V dropped 1 base and J dropped 3 bases, with 10 bases sitting between them. The CDR3 extends over 15 amino acids. Germline-derived CDR1 and CDR2 are MGHDK and SYGVNS. The CDR3 DNA follows: TGTGCCAGCAGTGAATCGTACATAGACAAAAACATTCAGTACTTC. Its protein product is CASSESYIDKNIQYF.

This clonotype was counted at least ten times. The chain recombines TRBV20-1 with TRBJ2-3; 8 bases are shared with TRBD2. The CDR3 length is 14 residues. CDR1 DFQATT and CDR2 SNEGSKA come from the germline V gene (reference sequence). V shed 3 bases, J shed 7 bases, and the junction held 9 bases outside the gene matches. The CDR3 nucleotides read TGCAGTGCTAGTCCCAGCGGGAGCGCGAATACGCAGTATTTT. Encoded protein: CSASPSGSANTQYF.

This clonotype was counted at least ten times. The chain couples TRBV20-1 to TRBJ2-5; TRBD2 agrees at 14 bases. Germline-derived CDR1 and CDR2 are DFQATT and SNEGSKA (reference sequence). The CDR3 consists of 18 residues. V lost 2 bases to trimming and J lost 4 bases; unmatched junction nucleotides: 12. Here the CDR3 reads CSARSRLAGGPILETQYF. The CDR3 DNA is TGCAGTGCTAGATCGAGACTAGCGGGGGGGCCTATATTAGAGACCCAGTACTTC.

This clonotype was counted many times. The V and J genes are TRBV7-2 and TRBJ2-5; 9 positions match TRBD2. The CDR3 runs 18 residues. Per germline, CDR1 SGHTA and CDR2 FQGNSA. With 0 bases clipped from V and 1 base from J, the junction kept 9 bases outside the gene matches. The CDR3 is CASSLAASGALFQETQYF. The CDR3 DNA reads as TGTGCCAGCAGCTTAGCGGCTAGCGGGGCCCTTTTCCAAGAGACCCAGTACTTC. The full variable domain, with the rest looked up from reference TRBV7-2 and TRBJ2-5, is GAGVSQSPSNKVTEKGKDVELRCDPISGHTALYWYRQSLGQGLEFLIYFQGNSAPDKSGLPSDRFSAERTGGSVSTLTIQRTQQEDSAVYLCASSLAASGALFQETQYFGPGTRLLVL.

This clonotype was seen at least ten times. The CDR3 region has the DNA TGTGCCAGCAGTCTCGACGGACTCTCTGGAAACACCATATATTTT. Translated, it gives CASSLDGLSGNTIYF. V and J are TRBV12-3 or TRBV12-4 and TRBJ1-3; D gene uncertain. V dropped 5 bases and J dropped 0 bases, with 11 bases sitting between them. This CDR3 has 15 amino acids.

Ten or more counts support this clonotype. The V gene is TRBV6-5, the J gene TRBJ1-3; D possibly corresponds to TRBD1 (6 bases). This CDR3 is 14 amino acids long. V was shortened by 2 bases and J by 7 bases, with 12 bases between the two germline ends. Per the germline V gene, CDR1 is MNHEY and CDR2 is SVGAGI. CDR3 residues: CASSYIKGGNTIYF. The CDR3 DNA reads TGTGCCAGCAGTTACATTAAAGGGGGGAACACCATATATTTT.

This clonotype was detected only a few times. V is TRBV18 and J is TRBJ1-1; TRBD1 might be the D (5 bases). Germline loops: CDR1 KGHSH, CDR2 LQKENI. The CDR3 is made up of 14 amino acids. The ends were cut back, 8 bases at V and 5 bases at J, with 18 bases in the middle. As DNA, the CDR3 is TGTGCCAGCGGGCGGGGACGAAGCGGGACTGAAGCTTTCTTT. This gives the protein CASGRGRSGTEAFF.

This clonotype was counted many times. The gene calls are TRBV10-3 and TRBJ2-7; no clear D gene. The germline V gene encodes CDR1 ENHRY and CDR2 SYGVKD. The CDR3 has 15 amino acids. The V end was cut by 6 bases, the J end by 2 bases, with 17 bases between. The CDR3 protein is CAIRGISPGAYEQYF. Here the CDR3 DNA reads TGTGCCATCAGGGGGATTTCACCTGGTGCCTACGAGCAGTACTTC.

This clonotype was seen a handful of times. V gene TRBV3-1 combines with J gene TRBJ2-7; 9 nucleotides line up with TRBD1. The CDR3 covers 13 residues. Germline V lookup: CDR1 LGHDT, CDR2 YNNKEL (reference sequence). Trimming cost V 11 bases and J 4 bases; bases outside gene matches: 9. Written as DNA, the CDR3 is TGTGCCGATACCCGGGACAGGGATTACGAGCAGTACTTC. Translating it yields CADTRDRDYEQYF.

Many counts were recorded for this clonotype. The rearrangement uses TRBV4-2 and TRBJ2-5, with 9 nucleotides matching TRBD2. This CDR3 is built from 18 residues. Looked up from germline, CDR1 is LGHNA and CDR2 is YNFKEQ. J was trimmed by 1 base and V by 2 bases; bases with no gene match: 11. CDR3 sequence reads: CASSQFNYSSGGQETQYF. In nucleotides, the CDR3 is TGTGCCAGCAGCCAATTCAACTACAGTAGCGGGGGCCAAGAGACCCAGTACTTC.

This clonotype came up many times. The chain carries TRBV7-2 and TRBJ1-6; D is perhaps TRBD1 (6 bases). Trimming took 7 bases from V and 8 from J, leaving 15 bases between them. Germline V gene lookup returns CDR1 SGHTA and CDR2 FQGNSA. The CDR3 is made up of 14 amino acids. CDR3 coding DNA: TGTGCCAGCAAGATACAGGGAGGGTATTCACCCCTCCACTTT. It yields the protein CASKIQGGYSPLHF.

The sample holds many counts of this clonotype. The chain recombines TRBV3-1 with TRBJ2-1; 16 bases are a match to TRBD2. This CDR3 has 21 amino acids. The germline V gene has CDR1 LGHDT and CDR2 YNNKEL (reference sequence). J was trimmed by 0 bases and V by 5 bases; bases with no gene match: 13. The CDR3 spells CASSNYRGLAGGWSSYNEQFF. The DNA for the CDR3 is TGTGCCAGCAGCAATTACCGGGGACTAGCGGGAGGGTGGAGCTCCTACAATGAGCAGTTCTTC.

This clonotype has just a few counts. V gene TRBV20-1 combines with J gene TRBJ2-5; tentatively, D is TRBD2 (6 bases). Germline lookup yields CDR1 DFQATT and CDR2 SNEGSKA (reference sequence). V lost 5 bases, J lost 4 bases, and 23 bases lay in between. The CDR3 extends over 16 amino acids. CDR3: CSARSEGDLRGETQYF. The CDR3 coding sequence is TGCAGTGCTCGATCCGAAGGGGACTTGCGAGGAGAGACCCAGTACTTC.

This clonotype was seen repeatedly, ten times or more. The chain has TRBV2 and TRBJ1-3, with D maybe TRBD1 (6 bases). The CDR3 spans 16 residues. In germline, CDR1 is SNHLY, CDR2 FYNNEI. V shed 7 bases and J shed 0 bases, with 16 bases lying between them. The CDR3 DNA reads TGTGCCAGCACCGCCGGAACAGGGCTCTCTGGAAACACCATATATTTT. Amino acid sequence: CASTAGTGLSGNTIYF.

In this sample, this clonotype turned up many times. For the CDR3, the DNA is TGTGCCAGCAGCTTCCCCAGGACAGGGGGACCTGGTGAGCAGTACTTC. Its translation: CASSFPRTGGPGEQYF. This chain connects TRBV7-9 to TRBJ2-7, with 10 bases aligning to TRBD1. The V and J ends lost 3 bases and 7 bases, in that order; junction bases with no gene match: 12. Germline V gene lookup returns CDR1 SEHNR and CDR2 FQNEAQ (reference sequence). This CDR3 spans 16 amino acids. The full variable domain, rest sourced from reference TRBV7-9 and TRBJ2-7, is DTGVSQNPRHKITKRGQNVTFRCDPISEHNRLYWYRQTLGQGPEFLTYFQNEAQLEKSRLLSDRFSAERPKGSFSTLEIQRTEQGDSAMYLCASSFPRTGGPGEQYFGPGTRLTVT.

At least ten counts were recorded for this clonotype. The chain joins TRBV6-2 or TRBV6-3 to TRBJ1-2, with 9 nucleotides matching TRBD1. CDR1 and CDR2 from the germline V gene are MNHEY and SVGEGT. Germline trimming cut 0 bases from V and 8 bases from J; bases unmatched to any gene: 7. The CDR3 extends over 15 amino acids. This CDR3 reads CASSYSAGQGAGYTF. The CDR3 bases are TGTGCCAGCAGTTACTCCGCGGGACAGGGCGCGGGCTACACCTTC.

This clonotype has ten or more counts. V usage is TRBV18 and J usage is TRBJ1-1, with a weak D call TRBD1 (5 bases). CDR3 length: 14 amino acids. Trimming removed 5 bases at V and 4 bases at J, with 14 bases between. From germline, CDR1 is KGHSH and CDR2 LQKENI. CDR3 protein: CASSALARGTEAFF. The CDR3 DNA follows: TGTGCCAGCTCAGCGTTAGCAAGGGGCACTGAAGCTTTCTTT.